This T cell receptor (beta chain) was sequenced in a study of technical replicates of blood from a handful of donors. The trim removed 3 bases at V and 2 bases at J, leaving 1 base unmatched. CDR1 KGHSH and CDR2 LQKENI come from the germline V gene. The CDR3 is 13 amino acids. This table comes from immunoSEQ multiplex PCR, and its TCRdb copy is limited to in-frame clones, with some not included. The table shows under 95,000 clones, with less than 95% occurring only once. The sequence derives from a human donor in good health. Sequencing was done on a sample of T cells isolated from PBMCs. J is TRBJ2-7 and V is TRBV18; 7 positions agree with TRBD1. DNA of the CDR3: TGTGCCAGCTCACCGGGACAGACCTACGAGCAGTACTTC. Protein: CASSPGQTYEQYF.